The next 12 T cell receptor beta chains were all read from a single sample in a study of graft-versus-host responses after intestinal transplantation. Antigen specificity for these receptors is unknown. Sequencing was performed with immunoSEQ multiplex PCR; in TCRdb, only in-frame clones are kept and a portion is missing. The data show roughly 96,000 clones, with around 90% seen just once and about 0.45% held by the top ten. The specimen comprised unstimulated CD8+ T cells sorted from spleen or lymph node cells, sampled before intestinal transplant. The receptors were gathered from a human donor who received an intestinal transplant.

This sequence joins TRBV7-6 and TRBJ2-7, with D unclear. The V end was cut by 1 base, the J end by 0 bases, with 7 bases between. The CDR3 consists of 14 residues. The germline V gene has CDR1 SGHVS and CDR2 FNYEAQ. CDR3 in DNA: TGTGCCAGCAGCTTAGGTGACAACTCCTACGAGCAGTACTTC. It translates to CASSLGDNSYEQYF. Using reference TRBV7-6 and TRBJ2-7 for the parts outside the CDR3, the full variable domain is GAGVSQSPRYKVTKRGQDVALRCDPISGHVSLYWYRQALGQGPEFLTYFNYEAQQDKSGLPNDRFSAERPEGSISTLTIQRTEQRDSAMYRCASSLGDNSYEQYFGPGTRLTVT.

The chain couples TRBV5-1 to TRBJ2-1; maybe TRBD2 (6 bases). Germline V gives CDR1 SGHRS, CDR2 YFSETQ. There are 15 residues in the CDR3. Trimming removed 2 bases at V and 3 bases at J, with 12 bases between. The CDR3 spells CASSLAGNDYNEQFF. The CDR3 bases are TGCGCCAGCAGCTTAGCGGGTAATGACTACAATGAGCAGTTCTTC.

The chain joins TRBV7-9 to TRBJ2-1; TRBD1 is a possible D gene (6 bases). The CDR3 sequence is 16 residues long. V shed 4 bases and J shed 2 bases, with 15 bases lying between them. In germline, CDR1 is SEHNR, CDR2 FQNEAQ (reference sequence). CDR3 in DNA: TGTGCCAGCAGCTCACGGACAGCCGATCCCTACAATGAGCAGTTCTTC. Its translation is CASSSRTADPYNEQFF.

This clone was observed once. J is TRBJ1-2 and V is TRBV7-9, with D unclear. Trimming took 4 bases from V and 0 from J, leaving 6 bases between them. The CDR3 has 13 amino acids. Germline CDR1 and CDR2: SEHNR and FQNEAQ (reference sequence). In nucleotides, the CDR3 is TGTGCCAGCAGCTATACAGCTAACTATGGCTACACCTTC. It yields the protein CASSYTANYGYTF.

The chain links TRBV6-5 to TRBJ2-1; perhaps TRBD2 as D (6 bases). CDR1 and CDR2 from the germline V gene are MNHEY and SVGAGI. The CDR3 contains 12 residues. V shed 5 bases and J shed 6 bases, with 8 bases lying between them. CDR3 DNA sequence: TGTGCCAGCAGTGGGAGGCCCAATGAGCAGTTCTTC. Translated: CASSGRPNEQFF.

J is TRBJ2-5 and V is TRBV27; 9 positions match TRBD2. After removal of 6 bases from V and 5 bases from J, the junction contained 10 bases not matched to a gene. Germline CDR1 is MNHEY and CDR2 is SMNVEV (reference sequence). This CDR3 region has 15 residues. The CDR3: CASRSTSGGAETQYF. The CDR3 DNA reads as TGTGCCAGCAGATCGACTAGCGGTGGGGCGGAGACCCAGTACTTC.

This clone has a single count. This chain uses TRBV10-3 with TRBJ1-1; TRBD1 matches 7 bases. The CDR3 totals 13 residues. Germline V gene data show CDR1 as ENHRY and CDR2 as SYGVKD. With 2 bases clipped from V and 7 bases from J, the junction kept 4 bases outside the gene matches. CDR3 bases: TGTGCCATCAGTGAGACAGGGGAATATGAAGCTTTCTTT. It is translated as CAISETGEYEAFF.

This sequence joins TRBV7-9 and TRBJ1-1; D is possibly TRBD1 (6 bases). CDR3 size: 16 residues. V was cut by 7 bases and J by 2 bases, with 20 bases left in between. Germline V gives CDR1 SEHNR, CDR2 FQNEAQ (reference sequence). The CDR3 reads CASMLILQGLNTEAFF. The CDR3 DNA sequence: TGTGCCAGCATGTTGATTTTACAGGGACTAAACACTGAAGCTTTCTTT.

The chain joins TRBV19 to TRBJ2-7; tentative D call: TRBD2 (5 bases). The CDR3 has 13 residues. The V end lost 0 bases, the J end lost 5 bases, and 8 bases lay between the germline ends. Germline-derived CDR1 and CDR2 are LNHDA and SQIVND (reference sequence). CDR3 loop: CASSIDLSDEQYF. CDR3 DNA sequence: TGTGCCAGTAGTATAGATCTTAGCGACGAGCAGTACTTC.

This sequence joins TRBV4-1 and TRBJ2-7; D not certain. Germline CDR1 and CDR2: MGHRA and YSYEKL. This CDR3 is built from 14 residues. V lost 4 bases, J lost 5 bases, and 15 bases lay in between. In nucleotides, the CDR3 is TGCGCCAGCAGCCTCTCCGGGTCCCTTGACGAGCAGTACTTC. Translated: CASSLSGSLDEQYF.

The chain links TRBV5-6 to TRBJ2-2, with 8 nucleotides matching TRBD1. From germline, CDR1 is SGHDT and CDR2 YYEEEE. V shed 0 bases and J 5 bases; nucleotides not matched to a gene: 3. The CDR3 contains 15 residues. In nucleotides, the CDR3 is TGTGCCAGCAGCTTGGTCGGACAGGGAACCGGGGAGCTGTTTTTT. Translation: CASSLVGQGTGELFF.

The J gene is TRBJ2-7, the V gene TRBV2; 8 bases are a match to TRBD2. Germline values: CDR1 SNHLY, CDR2 FYNNEI. The CDR3 sequence is 13 residues long. V shed 7 bases and J 5 bases; nucleotides not matched to a gene: 7. CDR3 amino acids: CASIRLARDEQYF. For the CDR3, the DNA is TGTGCCAGCATCAGACTAGCGAGAGACGAGCAGTACTTC.